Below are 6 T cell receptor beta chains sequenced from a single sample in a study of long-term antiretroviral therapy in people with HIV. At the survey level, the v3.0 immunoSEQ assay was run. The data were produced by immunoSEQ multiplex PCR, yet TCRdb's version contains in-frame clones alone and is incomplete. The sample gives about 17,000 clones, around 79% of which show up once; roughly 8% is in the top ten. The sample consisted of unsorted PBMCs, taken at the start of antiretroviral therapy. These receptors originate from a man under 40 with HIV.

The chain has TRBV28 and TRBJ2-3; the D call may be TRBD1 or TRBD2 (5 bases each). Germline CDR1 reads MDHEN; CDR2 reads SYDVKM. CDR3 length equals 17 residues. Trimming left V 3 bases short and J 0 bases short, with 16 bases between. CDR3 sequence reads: CASSLSTGGHSTDTQYF. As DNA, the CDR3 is TGTGCCAGCAGTTTGTCAACCGGAGGACACAGCACAGATACGCAGTATTTT.

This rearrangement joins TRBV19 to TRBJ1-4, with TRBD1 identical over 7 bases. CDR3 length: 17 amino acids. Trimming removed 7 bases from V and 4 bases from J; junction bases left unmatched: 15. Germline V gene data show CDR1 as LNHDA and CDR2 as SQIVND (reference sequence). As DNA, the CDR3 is TGTGCCAGTACCTCCGGCGGTGGGACAGCACTTAATGAAAAACTGTTTTTT. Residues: CASTSGGGTALNEKLFF. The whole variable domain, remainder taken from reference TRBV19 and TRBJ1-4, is DGGITQSPKYLFRKEGQNVTLSCEQNLNHDAMYWYRQDPGQGLRLIYYSQIVNDFQKGDIAEGYSVSREKKESFPLTVTSAQKNPTAFYLCASTSGGGTALNEKLFFGSGTQLSVL.

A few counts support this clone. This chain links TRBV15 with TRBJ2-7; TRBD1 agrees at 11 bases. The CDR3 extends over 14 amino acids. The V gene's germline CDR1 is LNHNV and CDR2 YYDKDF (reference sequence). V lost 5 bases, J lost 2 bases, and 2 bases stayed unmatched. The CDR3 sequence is CATSLDRGPYEQYF. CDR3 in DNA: TGTGCCACCAGCCTGGACAGGGGGCCCTACGAGCAGTACTTC. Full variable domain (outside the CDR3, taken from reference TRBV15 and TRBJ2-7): DAMVIQNPRYQVTQFGKPVTLSCSQTLNHNVMYWYQQKSSQAPKLLFHYYDKDFNNEADTPDNFQSRRPNTSFCFLDIRSPGLGDTAMYLCATSLDRGPYEQYFGPGTRLTVT.

The CDR3: CSVGLAGVYNEQFF. In DNA, the CDR3 is TGCAGCGTGGGTCTAGCGGGAGTGTACAATGAGCAGTTCTTC. V and J are TRBV29-1 and TRBJ2-1, with 10 bases that match TRBD2. The CDR3 extends over 14 amino acids. Germline V lookup: CDR1 SQVTM, CDR2 ANQGSEA. V shed 6 bases and J 4 bases; nucleotides not matched to a gene: 6.

The CDR3 nucleotides read TGTGCCAGCAGCTTCAGTTTTCCCTCTGGGGCCAACGTCCTGACTTTC. This codes for CASSFSFPSGANVLTF. The chain employs TRBV7-9 and TRBJ2-6, with unresolved D. Germline V gives CDR1 SEHNR, CDR2 FQNEAQ (reference sequence). CDR3 size: 16 residues. With 3 bases removed from V and 0 bases from J, the gap between germline ends came to 9 bases. Supplemented by reference TRBV7-9 and TRBJ2-6, the full variable domain reads DTGVSQNPRHKITKRGQNVTFRCDPISEHNRLYWYRQTLGQGPEFLTYFQNEAQLEKSRLLSDRFSAERPKGSFSTLEIQRTEQGDSAMYLCASSFSFPSGANVLTFGAGSRLTVL.

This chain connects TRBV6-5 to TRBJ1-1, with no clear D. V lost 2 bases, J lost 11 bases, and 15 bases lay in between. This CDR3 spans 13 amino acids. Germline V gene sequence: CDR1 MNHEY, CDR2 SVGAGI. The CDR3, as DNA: TGTGCCAGCAGTTACAAAGAGCTATCGACGGCTTTCTTT. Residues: CASSYKELSTAFF.